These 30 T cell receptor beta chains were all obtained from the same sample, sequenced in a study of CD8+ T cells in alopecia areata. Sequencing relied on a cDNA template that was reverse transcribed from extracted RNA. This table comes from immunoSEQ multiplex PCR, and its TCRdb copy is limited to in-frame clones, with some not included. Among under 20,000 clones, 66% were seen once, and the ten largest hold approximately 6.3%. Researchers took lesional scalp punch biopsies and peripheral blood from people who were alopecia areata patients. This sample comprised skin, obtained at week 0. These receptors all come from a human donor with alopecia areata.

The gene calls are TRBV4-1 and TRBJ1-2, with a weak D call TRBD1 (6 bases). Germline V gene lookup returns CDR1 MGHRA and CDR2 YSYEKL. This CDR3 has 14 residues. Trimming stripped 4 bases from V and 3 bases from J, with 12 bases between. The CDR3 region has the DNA TGCGCCAGCAGCCCGTCCACAGGGTACTATGGCTACACCTTC. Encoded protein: CASSPSTGYYGYTF.

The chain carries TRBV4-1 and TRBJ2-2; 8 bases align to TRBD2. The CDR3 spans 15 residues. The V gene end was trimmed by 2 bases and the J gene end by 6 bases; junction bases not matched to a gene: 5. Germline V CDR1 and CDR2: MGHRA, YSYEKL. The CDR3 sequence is CASSQLLSGAGELFF. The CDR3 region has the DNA TGCGCCAGCAGCCAACTCCTTAGCGGGGCCGGGGAGCTGTTTTTT.

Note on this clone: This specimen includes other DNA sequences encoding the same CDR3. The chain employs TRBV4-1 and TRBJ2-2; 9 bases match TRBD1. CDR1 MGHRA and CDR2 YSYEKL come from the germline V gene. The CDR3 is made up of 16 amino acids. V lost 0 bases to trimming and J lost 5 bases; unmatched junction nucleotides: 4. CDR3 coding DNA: TGCGCCAGCAGCCAAGAGGGGACAGGGAGGACCGGGGAGCTGTTTTTT. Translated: CASSQEGTGRTGELFF.

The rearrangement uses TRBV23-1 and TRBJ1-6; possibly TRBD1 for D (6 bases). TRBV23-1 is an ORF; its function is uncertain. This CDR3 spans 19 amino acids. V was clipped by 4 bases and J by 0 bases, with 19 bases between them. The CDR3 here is CASSLNWTVQRSYNSPLHF. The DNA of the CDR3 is TGCGCCAGCAGTCTAAACTGGACAGTCCAACGCTCCTATAATTCACCCCTCCACTTT.

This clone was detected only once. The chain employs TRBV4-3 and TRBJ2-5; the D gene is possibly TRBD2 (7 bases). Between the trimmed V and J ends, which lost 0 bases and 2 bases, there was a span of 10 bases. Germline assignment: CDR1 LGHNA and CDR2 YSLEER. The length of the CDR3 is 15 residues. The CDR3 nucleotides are TGCGCCAGCAGCCAAGACGGGGGGCGGCAAGAGACCCAGTACTTC. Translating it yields CASSQDGGRQETQYF.

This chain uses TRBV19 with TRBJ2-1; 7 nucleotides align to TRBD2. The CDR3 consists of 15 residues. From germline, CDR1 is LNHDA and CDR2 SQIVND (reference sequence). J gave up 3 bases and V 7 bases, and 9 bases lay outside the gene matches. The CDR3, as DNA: TGTGCCAGTAAGATGGGGCTAGCGGACTACAATGAGCAGTTCTTC. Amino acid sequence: CASKMGLADYNEQFF.

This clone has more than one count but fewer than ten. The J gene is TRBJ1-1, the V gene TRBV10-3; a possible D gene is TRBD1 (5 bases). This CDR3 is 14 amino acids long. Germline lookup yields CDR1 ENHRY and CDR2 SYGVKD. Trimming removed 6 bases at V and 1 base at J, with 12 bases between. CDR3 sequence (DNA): TGTGCCATCAGGGGACCTAAGGGGAACACTGAAGCTTTCTTT. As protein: CAIRGPKGNTEAFF.

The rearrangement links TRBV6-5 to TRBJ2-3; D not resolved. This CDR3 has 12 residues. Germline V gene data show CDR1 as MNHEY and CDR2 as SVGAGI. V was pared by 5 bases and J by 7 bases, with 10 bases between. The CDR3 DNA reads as TGTGCCAGCAGTACTCCTAAGAATACGCAGTATTTT. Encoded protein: CASSTPKNTQYF.

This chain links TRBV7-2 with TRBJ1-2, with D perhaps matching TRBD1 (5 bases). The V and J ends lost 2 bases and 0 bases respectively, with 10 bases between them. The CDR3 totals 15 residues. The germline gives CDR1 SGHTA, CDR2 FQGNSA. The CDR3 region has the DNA TGTGCCAGCAGCTTAATGGGGGGACCTAACTATGGCTACACCTTC. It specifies CASSLMGGPNYGYTF. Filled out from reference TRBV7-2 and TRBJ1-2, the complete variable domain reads GAGVSQSPSNKVTEKGKDVELRCDPISGHTALYWYRQSLGQGLEFLIYFQGNSAPDKSGLPSDRFSAERTGGSVSTLTIQRTQQEDSAVYLCASSLMGGPNYGYTFGSGTRLTVV.

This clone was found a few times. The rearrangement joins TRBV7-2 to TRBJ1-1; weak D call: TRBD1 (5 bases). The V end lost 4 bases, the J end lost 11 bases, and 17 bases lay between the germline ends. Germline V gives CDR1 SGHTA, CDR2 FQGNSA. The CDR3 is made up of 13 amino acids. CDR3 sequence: CASSSYMGKGAFF. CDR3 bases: TGTGCCAGCAGCTCATATATGGGCAAGGGGGCTTTCTTT.

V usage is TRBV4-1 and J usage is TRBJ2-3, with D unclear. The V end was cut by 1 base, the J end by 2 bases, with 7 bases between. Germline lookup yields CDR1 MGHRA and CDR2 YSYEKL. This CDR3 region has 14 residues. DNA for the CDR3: TGCGCCAGCAGCCAAGTCTCTATCACAGATACGCAGTATTTT. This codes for CASSQVSITDTQYF.

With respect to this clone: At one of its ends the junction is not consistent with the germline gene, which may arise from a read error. The CDR3 protein is CASSYSLTGAYERYF. The CDR3 nucleotides are TGCGCCAGCAGCTATTCCCTCACAGGGGCCTACGAGCGGTACTTC. The genes are TRBV4-1 and TRBJ2-7, with 7 bases that match TRBD1. The CDR3 sequence is 15 residues long. Per germline, CDR1 MGHRA and CDR2 YSYEKL.

This CDR3 reads CASSLTGGDSPLHF. The CDR3 DNA follows: TGTGCCAGCAGTTTGACAGGGGGTGACTCACCCCTCCACTTT. The rearrangement joins TRBV27 to TRBJ1-6, with 9 positions matching TRBD1. The trim removed 3 bases at V and 10 bases at J, leaving 4 bases unmatched. Per germline, CDR1 MNHEY and CDR2 SMNVEV (reference sequence). The CDR3 is 14 amino acids.

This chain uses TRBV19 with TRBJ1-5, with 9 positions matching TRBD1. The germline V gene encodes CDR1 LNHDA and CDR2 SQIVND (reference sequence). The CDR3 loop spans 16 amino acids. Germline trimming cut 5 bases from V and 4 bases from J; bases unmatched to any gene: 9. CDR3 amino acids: CASSFMDRGANQPQHF. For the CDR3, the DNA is TGTGCCAGTAGTTTCATGGACAGGGGAGCTAATCAGCCCCAGCATTTT.

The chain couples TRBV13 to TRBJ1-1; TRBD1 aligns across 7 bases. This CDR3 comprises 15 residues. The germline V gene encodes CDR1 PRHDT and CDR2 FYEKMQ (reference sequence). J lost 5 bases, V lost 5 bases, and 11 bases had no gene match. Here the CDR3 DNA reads TGTGCCAGCAGCGACGAAGGGGGCTTAGCTACTGAAGCTTTCTTT. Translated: CASSDEGGLATEAFF. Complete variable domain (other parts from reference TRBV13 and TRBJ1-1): AAGVIQSPRHLIKEKRETATLKCYPIPRHDTVYWYQQGPGQDPQFLISFYEKMQSDKGSIPDRFSAQQFSDYHSELNMSSLELGDSALYFCASSDEGGLATEAFFGQGTRLTVV.

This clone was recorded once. This CDR3 is CASSPTGLNEKLFF. In DNA, the CDR3 is TGCGCCAGCAGCCCGACAGGTCTTAATGAAAAACTGTTTTTT. V usage is TRBV5-1 and J usage is TRBJ1-4; maybe TRBD1 (6 bases). Per the germline V gene, CDR1 is SGHRS and CDR2 is YFSETQ. The CDR3 spans 14 residues. Between the trimmed V and J ends, which lost 4 bases and 4 bases, there was a span of 11 bases.

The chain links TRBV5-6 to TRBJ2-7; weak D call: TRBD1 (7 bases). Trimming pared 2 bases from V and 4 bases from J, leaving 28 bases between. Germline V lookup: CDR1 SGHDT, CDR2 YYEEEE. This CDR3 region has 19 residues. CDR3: CASSFYYSPAGRGVYEQYF. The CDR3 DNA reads TGTGCCAGCAGCTTCTACTACTCCCCCGCGGGCAGGGGGGTGTACGAGCAGTACTTC.

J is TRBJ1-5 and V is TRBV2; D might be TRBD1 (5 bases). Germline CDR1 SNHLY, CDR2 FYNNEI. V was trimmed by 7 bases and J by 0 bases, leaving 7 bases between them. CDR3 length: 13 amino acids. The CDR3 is CASKGISNQPQHF. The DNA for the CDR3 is TGTGCCAGCAAGGGGATTAGCAATCAGCCCCAGCATTTT.

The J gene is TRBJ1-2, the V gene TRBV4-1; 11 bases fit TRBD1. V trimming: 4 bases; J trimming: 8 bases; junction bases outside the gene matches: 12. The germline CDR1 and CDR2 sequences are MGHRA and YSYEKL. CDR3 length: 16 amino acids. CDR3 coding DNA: TGCGCCAGCAGCCCGGACAGGGGGCAGGCTTGGCAAGGCTACACCTTC. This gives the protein CASSPDRGQAWQGYTF.

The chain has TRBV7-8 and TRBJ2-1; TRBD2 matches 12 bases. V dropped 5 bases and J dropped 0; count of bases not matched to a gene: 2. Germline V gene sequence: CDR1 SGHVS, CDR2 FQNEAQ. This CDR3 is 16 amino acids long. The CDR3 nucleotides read TGTGCCAGCAGCCCGACTAGCGGGAGCTCCTACAATGAGCAGTTCTTC. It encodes CASSPTSGSSYNEQFF.

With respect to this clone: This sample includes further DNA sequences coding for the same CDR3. The CDR3 nucleotides read TGTGCCAGCAGTGAACGACGGCTGGAGACCCAGTACTTC. Protein sequence: CASSERRLETQYF. The gene calls are TRBV2 and TRBJ2-5, with unresolved D. Deletions cut 2 bases from V and 5 bases from J, with 9 bases between. The CDR3 has 13 residues. Germline lookup yields CDR1 SNHLY and CDR2 FYNNEI.

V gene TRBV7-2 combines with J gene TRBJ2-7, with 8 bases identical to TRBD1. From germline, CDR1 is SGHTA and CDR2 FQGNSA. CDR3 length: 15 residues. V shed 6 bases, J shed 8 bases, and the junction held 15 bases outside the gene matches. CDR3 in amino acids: CASSYSGTGSAQQYF. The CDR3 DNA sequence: TGTGCCAGCAGTTACTCCGGGACAGGTTCCGCCCAGCAGTACTTC.

In nucleotides, the CDR3 is TGTGCCAGCAGTGCAACAGGAGAGGGGGAGACCCAGTACTTC. Encoded protein: CASSATGEGETQYF. The chain carries TRBV2 and TRBJ2-5; possibly TRBD1 or TRBD2 for D (5 bases each). The CDR3 covers 14 residues. V was cut by 4 bases and J by 5 bases, with 14 bases left in between. The germline gives CDR1 SNHLY, CDR2 FYNNEI.

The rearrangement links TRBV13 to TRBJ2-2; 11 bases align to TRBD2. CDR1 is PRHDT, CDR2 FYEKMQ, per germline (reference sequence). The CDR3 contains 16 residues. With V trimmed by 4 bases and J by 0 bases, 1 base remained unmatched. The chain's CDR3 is CASSSLAGANTGELFF. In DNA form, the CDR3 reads TGTGCCAGCAGCTCACTAGCGGGAGCGAACACCGGGGAGCTGTTTTTT.

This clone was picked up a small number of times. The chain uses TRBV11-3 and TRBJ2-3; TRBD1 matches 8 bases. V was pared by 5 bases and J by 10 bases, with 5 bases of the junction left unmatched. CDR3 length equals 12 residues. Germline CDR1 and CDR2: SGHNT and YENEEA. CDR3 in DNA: TGTGCCAGCAGCCACTCGACAGGGGCGCAGTATTTT. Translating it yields CASSHSTGAQYF.

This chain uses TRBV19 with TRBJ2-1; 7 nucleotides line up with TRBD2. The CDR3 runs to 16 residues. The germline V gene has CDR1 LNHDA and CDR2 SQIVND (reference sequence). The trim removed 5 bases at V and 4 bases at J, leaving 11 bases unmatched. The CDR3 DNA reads TGTGCCAGTAGTTCCCTCGCGGGGGACTTTTACAATGAGCAGTTCTTC. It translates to CASSSLAGDFYNEQFF.

The CDR3 region is CASSSGQGALLLYF. CDR3 bases: TGTGCCAGCAGCTCCGGACAGGGGGCGCTTCTGCTGTACTTC. This sequence joins TRBV7-2 and TRBJ2-7, with TRBD1 matching over 11 bases. J lost 12 bases, V lost 4 bases, and 11 bases had no gene match. The CDR3 totals 14 residues. CDR1 is SGHTA and CDR2 is FQGNSA in the germline V gene.

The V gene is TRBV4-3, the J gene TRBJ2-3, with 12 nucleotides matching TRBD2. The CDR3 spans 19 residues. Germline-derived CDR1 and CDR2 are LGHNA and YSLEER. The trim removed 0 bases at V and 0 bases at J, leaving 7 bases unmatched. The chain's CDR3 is CASSQDRLAGEISTDTQYF. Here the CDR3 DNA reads TGCGCCAGCAGCCAAGATAGACTAGCGGGGGAAATTAGCACAGATACGCAGTATTTT.

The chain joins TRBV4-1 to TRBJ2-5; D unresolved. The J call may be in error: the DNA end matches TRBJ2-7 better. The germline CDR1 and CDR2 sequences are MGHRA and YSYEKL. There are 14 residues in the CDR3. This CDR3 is CASSQHLGLYEQYF. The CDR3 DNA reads TGCGCCAGCAGCCAGCACCTAGGGCTCTACGAGCAGTACTTC.

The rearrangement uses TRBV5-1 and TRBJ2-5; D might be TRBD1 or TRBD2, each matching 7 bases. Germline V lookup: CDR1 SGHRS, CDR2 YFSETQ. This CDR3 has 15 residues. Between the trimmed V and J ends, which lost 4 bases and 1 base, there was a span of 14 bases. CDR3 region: CASSRRGDSQETQYF. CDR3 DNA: TGCGCCAGCAGCAGACGGGGGGACAGCCAAGAGACCCAGTACTTC.